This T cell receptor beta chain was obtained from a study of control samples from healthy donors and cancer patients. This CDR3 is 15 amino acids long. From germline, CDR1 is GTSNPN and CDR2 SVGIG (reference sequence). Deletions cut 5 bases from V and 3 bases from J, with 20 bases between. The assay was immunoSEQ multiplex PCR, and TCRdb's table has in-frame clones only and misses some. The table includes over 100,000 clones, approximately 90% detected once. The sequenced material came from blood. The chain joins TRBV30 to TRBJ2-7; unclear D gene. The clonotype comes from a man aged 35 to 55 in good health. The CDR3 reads CAWDRVGQLYYEQYF. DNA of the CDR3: TGTGCCTGGGATCGGGTAGGGCAGCTGTACTACGAGCAGTACTTC.